The present entry profiles one T cell receptor (beta chain) with its context. A second PCR, run for about 7 to 11 cycles, used a sample-barcoded 5' primer plus a J-beta primer mix. TCRdb independently ran MiXCR on the 5' RACE reads; one entry per CDR3 protein. The data contain about 2 million distinct CDR3 sequences, 40% to 55% of them singletons. Every sample had a minimum of 6.5 million PBMCs isolated. This sample was taken from a study of blood T cells in healthy people across ages. The clonotype originates from a woman in her thirties or forties in good health. The sample consisted of blood.

This CDR3 is CSARDPSGGVYNEQYF. The CDR3, as DNA: TGCAGTGCTAGAGATCCTAGCGGGGGGGTATACAATGAGCAGTACTTC. The chain recombines TRBV20-1 with TRBJ2-5; 12 positions match TRBD2. This CDR3 has 16 amino acids. The germline V gene has CDR1 DFQATT and CDR2 SNEGSKA (reference sequence). With V trimmed by 0 bases and J by 11 bases, 13 bases remained unmatched.